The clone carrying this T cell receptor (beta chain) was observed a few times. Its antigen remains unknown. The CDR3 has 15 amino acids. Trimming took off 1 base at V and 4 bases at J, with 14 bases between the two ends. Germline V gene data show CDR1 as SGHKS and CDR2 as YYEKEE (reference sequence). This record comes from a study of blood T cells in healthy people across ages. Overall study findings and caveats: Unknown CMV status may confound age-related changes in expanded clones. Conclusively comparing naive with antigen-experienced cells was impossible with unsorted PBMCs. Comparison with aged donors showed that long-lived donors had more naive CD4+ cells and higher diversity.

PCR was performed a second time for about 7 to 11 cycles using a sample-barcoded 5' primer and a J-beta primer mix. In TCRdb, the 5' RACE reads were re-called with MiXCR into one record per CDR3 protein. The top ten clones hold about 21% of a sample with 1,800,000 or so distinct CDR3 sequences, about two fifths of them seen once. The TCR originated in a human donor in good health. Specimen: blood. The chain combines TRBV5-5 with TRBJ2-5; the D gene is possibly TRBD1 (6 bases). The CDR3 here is CASSLNWGRGETQYF. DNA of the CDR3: TGTGCCAGCAGCTTGAACTGGGGGCGAGGAGAGACCCAGTACTTC.